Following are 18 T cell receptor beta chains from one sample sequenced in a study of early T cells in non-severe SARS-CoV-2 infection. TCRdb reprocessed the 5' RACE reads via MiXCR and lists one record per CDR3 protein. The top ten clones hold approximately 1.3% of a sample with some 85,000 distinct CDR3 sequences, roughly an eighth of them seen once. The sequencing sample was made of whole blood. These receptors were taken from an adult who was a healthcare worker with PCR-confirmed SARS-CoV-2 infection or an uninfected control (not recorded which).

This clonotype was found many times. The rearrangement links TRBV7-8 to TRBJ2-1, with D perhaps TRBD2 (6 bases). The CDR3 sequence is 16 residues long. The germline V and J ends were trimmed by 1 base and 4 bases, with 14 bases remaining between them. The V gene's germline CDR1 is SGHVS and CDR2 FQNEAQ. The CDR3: CASSLVSSGLYNEQFF. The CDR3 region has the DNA TGTGCCAGCAGCTTAGTGTCCAGCGGGTTATACAATGAGCAGTTCTTC.

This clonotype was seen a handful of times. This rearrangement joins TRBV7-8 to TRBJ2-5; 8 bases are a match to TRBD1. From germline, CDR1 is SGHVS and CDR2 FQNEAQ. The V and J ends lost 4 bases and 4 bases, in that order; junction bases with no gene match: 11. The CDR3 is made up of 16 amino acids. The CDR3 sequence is CASSYDPGTGGETQYF. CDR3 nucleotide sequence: TGTGCCAGCAGCTACGATCCCGGGACAGGCGGAGAGACCCAGTACTTC.

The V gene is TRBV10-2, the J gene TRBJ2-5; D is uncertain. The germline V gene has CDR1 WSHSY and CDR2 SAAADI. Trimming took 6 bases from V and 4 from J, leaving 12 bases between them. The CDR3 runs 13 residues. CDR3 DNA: TGCGCCAGCAGGCGCCCAAGAGGAGAGACCCAGTACTTC. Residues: CASRRPRGETQYF.

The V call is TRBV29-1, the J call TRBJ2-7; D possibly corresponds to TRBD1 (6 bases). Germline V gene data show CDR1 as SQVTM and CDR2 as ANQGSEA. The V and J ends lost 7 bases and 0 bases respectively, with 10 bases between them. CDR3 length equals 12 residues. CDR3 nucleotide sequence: TGCAGCGCCACAGGGACCTCCTACGAGCAGTACTTC. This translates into CSATGTSYEQYF.

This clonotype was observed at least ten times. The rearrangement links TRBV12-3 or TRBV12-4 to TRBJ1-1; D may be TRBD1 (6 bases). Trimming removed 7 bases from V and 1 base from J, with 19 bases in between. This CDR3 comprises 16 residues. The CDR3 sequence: CASTVRAGAKNTEAFF. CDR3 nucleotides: TGTGCCAGCACCGTGAGGGCAGGGGCGAAGAACACTGAAGCTTTCTTT.

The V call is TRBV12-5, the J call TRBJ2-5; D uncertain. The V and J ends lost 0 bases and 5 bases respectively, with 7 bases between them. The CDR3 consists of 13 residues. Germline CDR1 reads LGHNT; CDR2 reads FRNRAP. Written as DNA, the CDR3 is TGTGCTAGTGGTTTGGTGGGTTCGGAGACCCAGTACTTC. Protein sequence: CASGLVGSETQYF.

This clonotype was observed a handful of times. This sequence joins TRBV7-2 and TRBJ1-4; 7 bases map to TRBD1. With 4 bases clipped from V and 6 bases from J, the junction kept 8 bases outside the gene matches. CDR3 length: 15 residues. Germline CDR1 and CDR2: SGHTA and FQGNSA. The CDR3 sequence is CASSSPGQSYEKLFF. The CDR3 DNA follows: TGTGCCAGCAGCTCACCGGGACAGAGCTATGAAAAACTGTTTTTT.

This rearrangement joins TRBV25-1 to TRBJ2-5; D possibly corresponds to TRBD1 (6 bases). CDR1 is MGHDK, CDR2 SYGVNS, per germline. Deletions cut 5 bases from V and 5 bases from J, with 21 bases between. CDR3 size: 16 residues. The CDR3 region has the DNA TGTGCCAGCAGTCCAGGGGTCATAGCTGATGGGGAGACCCAGTACTTC. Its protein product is CASSPGVIADGETQYF. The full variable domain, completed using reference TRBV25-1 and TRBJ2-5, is EADIYQTPRYLVIGTGKKITLECSQTMGHDKMYWYQQDPGMELHLIHYSYGVNSTEKGDLSSESTVSRIRTEHFPLTLESARPSHTSQYLCASSPGVIADGETQYFGPGTRLLVL.

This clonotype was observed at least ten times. CDR3 sequence (DNA): TGTGCCATCAGTGATTCCCGCTCTGGGGCCAACGTCCTGACTTTC. It translates to CAISDSRSGANVLTF. The chain combines TRBV10-3 with TRBJ2-6; unclear D gene. The germline V gene has CDR1 ENHRY and CDR2 SYGVKD. CDR3 size: 15 residues. The ends were cut back, 3 bases at V and 0 bases at J, with 6 bases in the middle.

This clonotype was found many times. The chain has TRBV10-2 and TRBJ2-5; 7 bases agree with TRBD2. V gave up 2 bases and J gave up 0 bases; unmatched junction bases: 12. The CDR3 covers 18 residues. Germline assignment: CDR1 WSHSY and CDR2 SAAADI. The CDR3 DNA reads TGCGCCAGCAGTGAGACCAAGCCCGGGACTACCGACCAAGAGACCCAGTACTTC. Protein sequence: CASSETKPGTTDQETQYF.

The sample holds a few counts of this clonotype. The CDR3 DNA reads as TGCAGCGTGACTGGGACAGGGACGAGAGCTTATGGCTACACCTTC. It translates to CSVTGTGTRAYGYTF. The J gene is TRBJ1-2, the V gene TRBV29-1, with 9 nucleotides matching TRBD1. The CDR3 loop spans 15 amino acids. Germline V gene data show CDR1 as SQVTM and CDR2 as ANQGSEA. Losses at the gene ends were 6 bases for V and 5 bases for J; bases not matched to a gene: 13.

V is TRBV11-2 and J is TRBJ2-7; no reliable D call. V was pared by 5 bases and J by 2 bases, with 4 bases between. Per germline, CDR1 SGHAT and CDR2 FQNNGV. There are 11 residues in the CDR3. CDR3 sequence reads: CASSTPYEQYF. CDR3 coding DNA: TGTGCCAGCAGCACCCCCTACGAGCAGTACTTC.

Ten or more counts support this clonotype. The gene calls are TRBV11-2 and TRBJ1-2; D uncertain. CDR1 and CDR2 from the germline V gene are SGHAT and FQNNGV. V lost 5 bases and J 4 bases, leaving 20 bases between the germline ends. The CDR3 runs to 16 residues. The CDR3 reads CASSPIVRPHFYGYTF. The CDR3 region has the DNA TGTGCCAGCAGCCCTATTGTCAGGCCTCACTTCTATGGCTACACCTTC.

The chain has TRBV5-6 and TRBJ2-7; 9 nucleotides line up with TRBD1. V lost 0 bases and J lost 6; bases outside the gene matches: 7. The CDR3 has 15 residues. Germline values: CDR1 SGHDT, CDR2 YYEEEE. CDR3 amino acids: CASSLEGTGIGEQYF. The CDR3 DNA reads TGTGCCAGCAGCTTGGAAGGGACAGGGATAGGCGAGCAGTACTTC.

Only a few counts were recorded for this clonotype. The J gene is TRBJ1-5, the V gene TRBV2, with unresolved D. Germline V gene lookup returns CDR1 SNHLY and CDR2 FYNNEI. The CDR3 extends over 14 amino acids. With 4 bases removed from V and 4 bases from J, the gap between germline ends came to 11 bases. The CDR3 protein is CASSGLTPNQPQHF. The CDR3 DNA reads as TGTGCCAGCAGTGGCTTGACACCAAATCAGCCCCAGCATTTT.

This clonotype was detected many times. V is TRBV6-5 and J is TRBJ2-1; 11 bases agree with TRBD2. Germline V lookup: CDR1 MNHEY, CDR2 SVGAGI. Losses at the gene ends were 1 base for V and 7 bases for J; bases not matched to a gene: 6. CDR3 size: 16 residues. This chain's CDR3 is CASSYLSSGGQNEQFF. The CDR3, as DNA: TGTGCCAGCAGTTACTTGTCTAGCGGGGGGCAAAATGAGCAGTTCTTC.

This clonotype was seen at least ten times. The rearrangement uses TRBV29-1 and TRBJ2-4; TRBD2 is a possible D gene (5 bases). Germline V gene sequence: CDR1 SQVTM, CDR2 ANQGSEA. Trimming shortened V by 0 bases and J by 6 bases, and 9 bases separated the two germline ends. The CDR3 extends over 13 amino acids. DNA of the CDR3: TGCAGCGTTGAAGAGGGAGCCGGAAACATTCAGTACTTC. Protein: CSVEEGAGNIQYF.

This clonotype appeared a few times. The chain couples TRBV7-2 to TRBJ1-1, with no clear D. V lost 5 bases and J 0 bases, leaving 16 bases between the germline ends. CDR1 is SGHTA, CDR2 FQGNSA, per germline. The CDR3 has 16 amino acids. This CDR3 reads CASSTWATQMNTEAFF. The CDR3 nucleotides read TGTGCCAGCAGCACCTGGGCCACACAGATGAACACTGAAGCTTTCTTT.